The text below deals with one TCR beta chain. This sample was included in a study of cytomegalovirus exposure and HLA in healthy donors. Vbeta (60) and Jbeta (13) primers were used in the PCR. Some clones are missing from TCRdb's copy, which holds only in-frame ones; the method was immunoSEQ multiplex PCR. This sample has under 250,000 clones, with 76% found just once. Looked up from germline, CDR1 is LNHDA and CDR2 is SQIVND (reference sequence). Trimming left V 2 bases short and J 0 bases short, with 11 bases between. There are 15 residues in the CDR3. The sequenced sample was PBMCs. The V call is TRBV19, the J call TRBJ2-7; the D is unclear. The receptor was derived from a man younger than 35 in good health and CMV-seronegative. CDR3 sequence (DNA): TGTGCCAGTAGTATAACGACTGCCCTCTCCTACGAGCAGTACTTC. Translated: CASSITTALSYEQYF.